This entry lists 9 T cell receptor beta chains sequenced from one sample in a study of breast tumors, draining lymph nodes, adjacent tissues. Samples came from axillary lymph nodes draining the breast cancer. TCRdb recomputed calls from the multiplex PCR reads with MiXCR, one row per CDR3 protein. The table lists around 230,000 distinct CDR3 sequences, roughly 30% of them singletons. Sequences were obtained from axillary lymph node tissue. These receptors were obtained from a female donor with breast cancer. Some clones in this sample may be carry-over from other donors' samples.

The V call is TRBV29-1, the J call TRBJ2-3, with D perhaps TRBD2 (5 bases). The V end lost 4 bases, the J end lost 14 bases, and 19 bases lay between the germline ends. Germline V gene sequence: CDR1 SQVTM, CDR2 ANQGSEA. There are 12 residues in the CDR3. The CDR3 sequence is CSVVSGTDARYF. CDR3 nucleotide sequence: TGCAGCGTTGTGTCGGGAACAGATGCGCGGTATTTT.

The V gene is TRBV5-1, the J gene TRBJ2-3, with D possibly TRBD2 on 6 matching bases. The V end was cut by 0 bases, the J end by 11 bases, with 16 bases between. Germline V gene sequence: CDR1 SGHRS, CDR2 YFSETQ. The CDR3 consists of 14 residues. The CDR3 DNA sequence: TGCGCCAGCAGCTTGGGGGGGGTACTCAATGAGCAGTATTTT. This codes for CASSLGGVLNEQYF.

This clonotype was seen a few times. A much bigger clone sits one base away, suggesting this may be a read error. The V call is TRBV4-1, the J call TRBJ2-3; TRBD2 matches 7 bases. Looked up from germline, CDR1 is MGHRA and CDR2 is YSYEKL. The ends lost 5 bases at V and 3 bases at J; junction bases unmatched: 8. The CDR3 has 15 amino acids. The CDR3 bases are TGCGCCAGCAGCGGCATGGCGGGAGTGACAGATACGCAGTATTTT. Translating it yields CASSGMAGVTDTQYF.

In this sample, this clonotype turned up many times. This chain links TRBV11-3 with TRBJ1-6; no clear D gene. The CDR3 contains 15 residues. Trimming cost V 5 bases and J 4 bases, with 12 bases left between them. Per the germline V gene, CDR1 is SGHNT and CDR2 is YENEEA. This CDR3 reads CASSTWREYNSPLHF. The DNA for the CDR3 is TGTGCCAGCAGCACCTGGAGGGAGTATAATTCACCCCTCCACTTT.

This clonotype has ten or more counts. The chain couples TRBV20-1 to TRBJ2-1, with 11 bases identical to TRBD2. Germline V gene lookup returns CDR1 DFQATT and CDR2 SNEGSKA (reference sequence). The CDR3 consists of 15 residues. J lost 4 bases, V lost 0 bases, and 2 bases had no gene match. The CDR3 bases are TGCAGTGCTAGAGATAGCGGGAGGGCTTACAATGAGCAGTTCTTC. Amino acid sequence: CSARDSGRAYNEQFF.

This clonotype came up many times. The V gene is TRBV12-3 or TRBV12-4, the J gene TRBJ2-1; 11 bases align to TRBD1. After removal of 5 bases from V and 3 bases from J, the junction contained 6 bases not matched to a gene. The length of the CDR3 is 16 residues. CDR3 region: CASSPWTGGLYNEQFF. The DNA for the CDR3 is TGTGCCAGCAGTCCGTGGACAGGGGGCCTCTACAATGAGCAGTTCTTC.

Turning to this clonotype: A much bigger clone sits one base away, suggesting this may be a read error. The rearrangement uses TRBV7-9 and TRBJ2-5; tentative D call: TRBD2 (5 bases). Germline V lookup: CDR1 SEHNR, CDR2 FQNEAQ (reference sequence). This CDR3 spans 15 amino acids. The CDR3 sequence: CASSDLVRWGETQHF. The DNA of the CDR3 is TGTGCCAGCAGCGACCTTGTTCGGTGGGGAGAGACCCAGCACTTC.

This clonotype has a count of ten or more. The chain links TRBV6-5 to TRBJ2-1, with TRBD2 matching 11 bases. V shed 7 bases, J shed 8 bases, and the junction held 7 bases outside the gene matches. The V gene's germline CDR1 is MNHEY and CDR2 SVGAGI. The CDR3 runs 14 residues. The CDR3 nucleotides are TGTGCCAGCAAAAAGGGACTAGCGGTGGATGAGCAGTTCTTC. Translating gives CASKKGLAVDEQFF.

There are many counts of this clonotype. The gene calls are TRBV9 and TRBJ2-6; the D is unclear. Germline V CDR1 and CDR2: SGDLS, YYNGEE. The V and J ends lost 3 bases and 1 base respectively, with 8 bases between them. CDR3 size: 15 residues. The CDR3 nucleotides are TGTGCCAGCAGCGCTTACAGTTCTGGGGCCAACGTCCTGACTTTC. It yields the protein CASSAYSSGANVLTF.